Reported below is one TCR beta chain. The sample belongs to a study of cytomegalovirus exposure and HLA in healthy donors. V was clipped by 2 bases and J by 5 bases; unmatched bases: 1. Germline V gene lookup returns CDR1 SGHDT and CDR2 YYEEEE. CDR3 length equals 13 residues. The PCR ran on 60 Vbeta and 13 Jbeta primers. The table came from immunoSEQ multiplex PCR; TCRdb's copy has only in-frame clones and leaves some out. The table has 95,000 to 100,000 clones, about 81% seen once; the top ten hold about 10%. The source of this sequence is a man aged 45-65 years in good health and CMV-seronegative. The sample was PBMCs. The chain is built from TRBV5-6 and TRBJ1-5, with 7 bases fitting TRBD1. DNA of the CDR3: TGTGCCAGCAGCTTTACAGGGGATCAGCCCCAGCATTTT. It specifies CASSFTGDQPQHF.